The 10 T cell receptor beta chains below come from one sample, sequenced in a study of CD8+ T cells in alopecia areata. Extracted from the samples, RNA was reverse transcribed into cDNA to serve as the sequencing template. The data were produced by immunoSEQ multiplex PCR, yet TCRdb's version contains in-frame clones alone and is incomplete. Of 95,000 to 120,000 clones listed, 56% are singletons. Sample treatment: oral pan-JAK inhibitor, 5-10 mg twice daily. The material was CD4+ T cells sorted from blood, obtained at week 24, from a patient treated with tofacitinib. These receptors originate from a human donor with alopecia areata.

The chain joins TRBV2 to TRBJ2-5; D may correspond to TRBD1 or TRBD2 (5 bases each). V lost 6 bases, J lost 5 bases, and 10 bases lay in between. CDR3 length: 12 residues. Germline V gives CDR1 SNHLY, CDR2 FYNNEI. CDR3 residues: CASRGTAETQYF. CDR3 bases: TGTGCCAGCAGGGGGACGGCGGAGACCCAGTACTTC.

The chain has TRBV5-4 and TRBJ2-7; the match to TRBD1 covers 7 bases. The germline gives CDR1 SGHNT, CDR2 YYREEE (reference sequence). The length of the CDR3 is 14 residues. Trimming cost V 4 bases and J 1 base; bases outside gene matches: 5. As DNA, the CDR3 is TGTGCCAGCAGCGCTGACAGGGCTTCCTACGAGCAGTACTTC. Amino acids: CASSADRASYEQYF.

This clone occurred a few times. J is TRBJ1-4 and V is TRBV28; D ambiguous. V was clipped by 2 bases and J by 6 bases, with 10 bases between them. The CDR3 covers 14 residues. CDR1 is MDHEN, CDR2 SYDVKM, per germline. CDR3 amino acids: CASSLVQYDEKLFF. The DNA of the CDR3 is TGTGCCAGCAGTTTAGTACAGTACGATGAAAAACTGTTTTTT.

The DNA of the CDR3 is TGTGCCTCCACTAGCGGGGGCAACGAGCAGTACTTC. Its protein product is CASTSGGNEQYF. The chain links TRBV4-2 to TRBJ2-7; 11 bases map to TRBD2. The CDR3 is 12 residues long. With V trimmed by 11 bases and J by 5 bases, 5 bases remained unmatched. The germline CDR1 and CDR2 sequences are LGHNA and YNFKEQ.

This chain links TRBV7-9 with TRBJ1-1, with D tentatively TRBD1 (6 bases). Trimming pared 5 bases from V and 3 bases from J, leaving 13 bases between. This CDR3 spans 14 amino acids. Germline CDR1 and CDR2: SEHNR and FQNEAQ (reference sequence). CDR3 amino acids: CASSPNTGHTEAFF. DNA of the CDR3: TGTGCCAGCAGCCCAAACACAGGGCACACTGAAGCTTTCTTT.

This chain joins TRBV29-1 and TRBJ1-2; D unresolved. The V gene lost 7 bases and the J gene lost 7 bases, with 19 bases spanning the gap. Germline CDR1 and CDR2: SQVTM and ANQGSEA. CDR3 length: 13 residues. CDR3 in amino acids: CSARPSVIGGYTF. In DNA form, the CDR3 reads TGCAGCGCCCGTCCTTCTGTGATCGGTGGCTACACCTTC.

This clone was seen a handful of times. The CDR3 here is CASSPSQGAWYEQYF. The CDR3 DNA follows: TGTGCCAGCAGCCCTTCACAGGGGGCTTGGTACGAGCAGTACTTC. V gene TRBV7-2 combines with J gene TRBJ2-7, with 9 bases fitting TRBD1. Germline loops: CDR1 SGHTA, CDR2 FQGNSA. CDR3 size: 15 residues. The V and J ends lost 5 bases and 4 bases, in that order; junction bases with no gene match: 9. The variable domain in full, completed from reference TRBV7-2 and TRBJ2-7, reads GAGVSQSPSNKVTEKGKDVELRCDPISGHTALYWYRQSLGQGLEFLIYFQGNSAPDKSGLPSDRFSAERTGGSVSTLTIQRTQQEDSAVYLCASSPSQGAWYEQYFGPGTRLTVT.

The chain links TRBV7-2 to TRBJ2-3; D remains unclear. The CDR3 runs 13 residues. Looked up from germline, CDR1 is SGHTA and CDR2 is FQGNSA. V dropped 2 bases and J dropped 1 base, with 4 bases sitting between them. The CDR3 DNA reads TGTGCCAGCAGCTTACCAGGCACAGATACGCAGTATTTT. It translates to CASSLPGTDTQYF.

V gene TRBV7-2 combines with J gene TRBJ2-7, with 9 positions matching TRBD1. The CDR3 is made up of 15 amino acids. Trimming removed 5 bases from V and 2 bases from J; junction bases left unmatched: 7. The germline V gene encodes CDR1 SGHTA and CDR2 FQGNSA. The CDR3 nucleotides read TGTGCCAGCAGCCCGGACAGGGGTTTAACCTACGAGCAGTACTTC. It specifies CASSPDRGLTYEQYF. Based on the CDR3 plus reference TRBV7-2 and TRBJ2-7, the full variable domain is GAGVSQSPSNKVTEKGKDVELRCDPISGHTALYWYRQSLGQGLEFLIYFQGNSAPDKSGLPSDRFSAERTGGSVSTLTIQRTQQEDSAVYLCASSPDRGLTYEQYFGPGTRLTVT.

The CDR3 loop reads CASSARQGRSPLHF. The CDR3 nucleotides are TGTGCCAGCAGTGCCCGTCAGGGTCGCTCACCCCTCCACTTT. The V gene is TRBV6-6, the J gene TRBJ1-6, with a weak D call TRBD1 (5 bases). The CDR3 contains 14 residues. V was pared by 5 bases and J by 10 bases, with 15 bases between. Germline V CDR1 and CDR2: MNHNY, SVGAGI (reference sequence).